Following are 25 T cell receptor beta chains from one sample sequenced in a study of OX40 agonist ivuxolimab in advanced cancers. The repertoire was sequenced with immunoSEQ multiplex PCR; TCRdb's copy has only in-frame clones and lacks some. The table lists approximately 66,000 clones, 85% of them singletons, with approximately 0.81% in the top ten. The material sequenced was CD4+ or CD8+ T cells sorted from blood, taken in a trial of the OX40 agonist ivuxolimab. The receptors here all came from an adult with an advanced solid tumor such as melanoma, head and neck, liver or kidney cancer.

This clone has only a few counts. The chain employs TRBV5-4 and TRBJ2-2, with D possibly being TRBD1 (6 bases). The V end was cut by 2 bases, the J end by 2 bases, with 10 bases between. CDR1 and CDR2 from the germline V gene are SGHNT and YYREEE (reference sequence). This CDR3 contains 15 residues. CDR3 residues: CASSFRTDNTGELFF. DNA of the CDR3: TGTGCCAGCAGCTTTCGGACAGATAACACCGGGGAGCTGTTTTTT.

This chain joins TRBV7-2 and TRBJ2-2; D is undetermined. Germline CDR1 and CDR2: SGHTA and FQGNSA. CDR3 length equals 12 residues. Trimming cost V 4 bases and J 4 bases, with 4 bases left between them. The CDR3 sequence: CASSWGTGELFF. Written as DNA, the CDR3 is TGTGCCAGCAGCTGGGGCACCGGGGAGCTGTTTTTT. The full variable domain, completed using reference TRBV7-2 and TRBJ2-2, is GAGVSQSPSNKVTEKGKDVELRCDPISGHTALYWYRQSLGQGLEFLIYFQGNSAPDKSGLPSDRFSAERTGGSVSTLTIQRTQQEDSAVYLCASSWGTGELFFGEGSRLTVL.

The DNA for the CDR3 is TGTGCCAGCAGCTCGGAACAGGAAAATGAGCAGTTCTTC. The encoded protein is CASSSEQENEQFF. The chain links TRBV5-6 to TRBJ2-1, with D maybe TRBD1 (5 bases). This CDR3 spans 13 amino acids. V lost 3 bases and J 7 bases, leaving 11 bases between the germline ends. The germline gives CDR1 SGHDT, CDR2 YYEEEE. Based on the CDR3 plus reference TRBV5-6 and TRBJ2-1, the full variable domain is DAGVTQSPTHLIKTRGQQVTLRCSPKSGHDTVSWYQQALGQGPQFIFQYYEEEERQRGNFPDRFSGHQFPNYSSELNVNALLLGDSALYLCASSSEQENEQFFGPGTRLTVL.

This clone occurred a few times. V is TRBV29-1 and J is TRBJ2-4, with D unclear. V was shortened by 8 bases and J by 0 bases, with 14 bases between the two germline ends. CDR3 size: 14 residues. Germline V gives CDR1 SQVTM, CDR2 ANQGSEA. The CDR3 nucleotides read TGCAGCATGATAGGCGGCCTAGCCAAAAACATTCAGTACTTC. The encoded protein is CSMIGGLAKNIQYF.

This rearrangement joins TRBV2 to TRBJ1-4; D is perhaps TRBD1 (5 bases). V shed 2 bases and J shed 7 bases, with 8 bases lying between them. There are 13 residues in the CDR3. Germline V lookup: CDR1 SNHLY, CDR2 FYNNEI. The CDR3 DNA follows: TGTGCCAGCAGTGAACAGGGAGGTGAAAAACTGTTTTTT. Amino acid sequence: CASSEQGGEKLFF.

The rearrangement uses TRBV5-1 and TRBJ2-3, with 8 bases fitting TRBD2. The CDR3 length is 16 residues. After removal of 3 bases from V and 3 bases from J, the junction contained 9 bases not matched to a gene. Germline lookup yields CDR1 SGHRS and CDR2 YFSETQ. CDR3 sequence: CASSSFSAGVTDTQYF. CDR3 coding DNA: TGCGCCAGCAGCTCTTTCTCAGCGGGGGTGACAGATACGCAGTATTTT.

V and J are TRBV5-1 and TRBJ2-1; 13 positions match TRBD2. CDR1 and CDR2 from the germline V gene are SGHRS and YFSETQ. After removal of 3 bases from V and 10 bases from J, the junction contained 7 bases not matched to a gene. There are 15 residues in the CDR3. Here the CDR3 reads CASSSGLAGEVEQFF. CDR3 DNA: TGCGCCAGCAGCTCCGGACTAGCGGGAGAAGTAGAGCAGTTCTTC.

This chain connects TRBV7-9 to TRBJ1-1, with D possibly TRBD1 on 5 matching bases. Trimming took 5 bases from V and 3 from J, leaving 13 bases between them. Germline V gene data show CDR1 as SEHNR and CDR2 as FQNEAQ (reference sequence). CDR3 length: 14 residues. CDR3: CASSREEGHTEAFF. CDR3 bases: TGTGCCAGCAGCCGGGAGGAGGGGCACACTGAAGCTTTCTTT.

J is TRBJ1-1 and V is TRBV6-6; possible D gene TRBD1, 6 bases. Germline V gene lookup returns CDR1 MNHNY and CDR2 SVGAGI (reference sequence). This CDR3 is built from 13 residues. Trimming took 8 bases from V and 0 from J, leaving 10 bases between them. The CDR3 spells CASLRQVNTEAFF. CDR3 nucleotides: TGTGCCAGCCTTAGACAGGTGAACACTGAAGCTTTCTTT.

V and J are TRBV30 and TRBJ2-5; 10 nucleotides align to TRBD2. V was clipped by 0 bases and J by 3 bases; unmatched bases: 4. Germline V gene lookup returns CDR1 GTSNPN and CDR2 SVGIG (reference sequence). There are 15 residues in the CDR3. CDR3 nucleotide sequence: TGTGCCTGGAGTGTCTGGACTAGCGGCGAAGAGACCCAGTACTTC. It encodes CAWSVWTSGEETQYF.

This CDR3 reads CASGFAGIGTQYF. The CDR3, as DNA: TGTGCTAGTGGTTTCGCGGGAATAGGGACCCAGTACTTC. This sequence joins TRBV12-5 and TRBJ2-5; D may be TRBD2 (6 bases). Trimming stripped 3 bases from V and 7 bases from J, with 12 bases between. CDR3 length equals 13 residues. From germline, CDR1 is LGHNT and CDR2 FRNRAP.

The rearrangement joins TRBV5-1 to TRBJ2-1; TRBD2 matches at 13 bases. This CDR3 is built from 17 residues. Trimming at V came to 1 base and at J to 7 bases, leaving 8 bases not matched to a gene. The germline gives CDR1 SGHRS, CDR2 YFSETQ. The CDR3 nucleotides read TGCGCCAGCAGCTTGACTAGCGGGAGGGCCTCGGGTAATGAGCAGTTCTTC. As protein: CASSLTSGRASGNEQFF.

The rearrangement uses TRBV19 and TRBJ1-2; no firm D call. Germline values: CDR1 LNHDA, CDR2 SQIVND (reference sequence). The CDR3 is made up of 13 amino acids. Trimming shortened V by 3 bases and J by 2 bases, and 7 bases separated the two germline ends. Here the CDR3 DNA reads TGTGCCAGTAGTATCAACAGAAACTATGGCTACACCTTC. This gives the protein CASSINRNYGYTF. The complete variable domain, with remaining parts taken from reference TRBV19 and TRBJ1-2, reads DGGITQSPKYLFRKEGQNVTLSCEQNLNHDAMYWYRQDPGQGLRLIYYSQIVNDFQKGDIAEGYSVSREKKESFPLTVTSAQKNPTAFYLCASSINRNYGYTFGSGTRLTVV.

This clone was recorded once. This chain connects TRBV10-2 to TRBJ2-7; D ambiguous. The CDR3 is 11 amino acids. CDR1 and CDR2 from the germline V gene are WSHSY and SAAADI. Trimming left V 9 bases short and J 0 bases short, with 6 bases between. The DNA of the CDR3 is TGCGCCAGGACCAGCTCCTACGAGCAGTACTTC. Protein: CARTSSYEQYF.

The rearrangement uses TRBV4-2 and TRBJ2-3; D is unresolved. The CDR3 sequence is 15 residues long. V shed 0 bases and J shed 1 base, with 8 bases lying between them. From germline, CDR1 is LGHNA and CDR2 YNFKEQ. In nucleotides, the CDR3 is TGTGCCAGCAGCCAAGACACCTCCGGCACAGATACGCAGTATTTT. This gives the protein CASSQDTSGTDTQYF.

The rearrangement links TRBV27 to TRBJ1-2; 9 bases align to TRBD1. The germline V gene has CDR1 MNHEY and CDR2 SMNVEV (reference sequence). The ends lost 1 base at V and 8 bases at J; junction bases unmatched: 8. The CDR3 spans 15 residues. CDR3 protein: CASSLLGQGSSGYTF. CDR3 DNA sequence: TGTGCCAGCAGTTTATTGGGACAGGGATCGAGCGGCTACACCTTC.

The V and J genes are TRBV12-5 and TRBJ2-5; weak D call: TRBD1 (6 bases). The V and J ends lost 3 bases and 5 bases respectively, with 10 bases between them. Germline CDR1 reads LGHNT; CDR2 reads FRNRAP. The CDR3 has 13 amino acids. CDR3 sequence reads: CASGFGQGETQYF. CDR3 DNA: TGTGCTAGTGGTTTCGGGCAGGGGGAGACCCAGTACTTC. Full variable domain (remainder filled in from reference TRBV12-5 and TRBJ2-5): DARVTQTPRHKVTEMGQEVTMRCQPILGHNTVFWYRQTMMQGLELLAYFRNRAPLDDSGMPKDRFSAEMPDATLATLKIQPSEPRDSAVYFCASGFGQGETQYFGPGTRLLVL.

The gene calls are TRBV7-2 and TRBJ1-1; TRBD1 matches at 9 bases. The germline V gene has CDR1 SGHTA and CDR2 FQGNSA. The trim removed 5 bases at V and 0 bases at J, leaving 1 base unmatched. CDR3 length: 14 residues. This CDR3 reads CASSRTGVNTEAFF. Here the CDR3 DNA reads TGTGCCAGCAGCAGGACAGGGGTGAACACTGAAGCTTTCTTT.

This chain uses TRBV7-6 with TRBJ1-1; D remains ambiguous. The germline gives CDR1 SGHVS, CDR2 FNYEAQ. Trimming shortened V by 2 bases and J by 7 bases, and 14 bases separated the two germline ends. CDR3 size: 14 residues. The DNA for the CDR3 is TGTGCCAGCAGCTTAATGTCTCGCAGGAATGAAGCTTTCTTT. The encoded protein is CASSLMSRRNEAFF.

This clone came up a few times. The J gene is TRBJ2-7, the V gene TRBV6-6; the D is unclear. Germline V gene sequence: CDR1 MNHNY, CDR2 SVGAGI (reference sequence). Trimming removed 2 bases at V and 5 bases at J, with 7 bases between. This CDR3 contains 12 residues. CDR3 nucleotides: TGTGCCAGCAGTTACGGCTGGGACGAGCAGTACTTC. This codes for CASSYGWDEQYF.

The CDR3 reads CAWSFGQGGNQPQHF. CDR3 sequence (DNA): TGTGCCTGGAGCTTTGGACAGGGAGGGAATCAGCCCCAGCATTTT. The V gene is TRBV30, the J gene TRBJ1-5; 8 positions agree with TRBD1. Trimming at V came to 3 bases and at J to 4 bases, leaving 8 bases not matched to a gene. CDR1 GTSNPN and CDR2 SVGIG come from the germline V gene (reference sequence). The CDR3 covers 15 residues.

The chain recombines TRBV5-1 with TRBJ1-2; 7 bases agree with TRBD1. The CDR3 has 13 residues. CDR1 is SGHRS, CDR2 YFSETQ, per germline. J was trimmed by 8 bases and V by 4 bases; bases with no gene match: 8. The CDR3 sequence is CASSPRGEEGYTF. CDR3 nucleotide sequence: TGCGCCAGCAGCCCCAGGGGGGAGGAAGGCTACACCTTC.

This rearrangement joins TRBV27 to TRBJ1-4, with D unresolved. Deletions cut 7 bases from V and 0 bases from J, with 9 bases between. CDR3 length equals 14 residues. The V gene's germline CDR1 is MNHEY and CDR2 SMNVEV (reference sequence). CDR3 region: CASTGVATNEKLFF. The CDR3, as DNA: TGTGCCAGCACCGGGGTCGCAACTAATGAAAAACTGTTTTTT.

The chain joins TRBV19 to TRBJ2-3; 12 bases fit TRBD1. Trimming took 3 bases from V and 4 from J; bases not matched to a gene: 2. The CDR3 runs 15 residues. The germline V gene encodes CDR1 LNHDA and CDR2 SQIVND (reference sequence). The CDR3 DNA follows: TGTGCCAGTAGTATGGGACAGGGGGCATCAGATACGCAGTATTTT. Translated: CASSMGQGASDTQYF.

V usage is TRBV6-1 and J usage is TRBJ1-2, with D possibly being TRBD1 (5 bases). The CDR3 spans 14 residues. V gave up 0 bases and J gave up 7 bases, with 12 bases separating them. CDR1 and CDR2 (germline): MNHNS, SASEGT. CDR3 nucleotides: TGTGCCAGCAGTGAAGCGCTTCGGGGGGGTGGCTACACCTTC. It encodes CASSEALRGGGYTF.